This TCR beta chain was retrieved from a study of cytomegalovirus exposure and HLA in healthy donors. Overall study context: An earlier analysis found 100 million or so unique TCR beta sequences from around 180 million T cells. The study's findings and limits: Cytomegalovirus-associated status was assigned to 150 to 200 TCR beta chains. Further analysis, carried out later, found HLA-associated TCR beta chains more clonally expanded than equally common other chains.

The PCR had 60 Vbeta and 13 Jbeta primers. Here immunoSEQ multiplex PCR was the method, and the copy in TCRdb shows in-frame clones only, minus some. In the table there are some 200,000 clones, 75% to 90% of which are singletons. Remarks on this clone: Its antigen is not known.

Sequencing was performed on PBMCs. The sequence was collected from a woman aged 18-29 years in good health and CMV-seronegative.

This CDR3 is CASSDRRSNEKLFF. For the CDR3, the DNA is TGTGCCAGCAGTGATCGCAGGTCTAATGAAAAACTGTTTTTT. V is TRBV6-1 and J is TRBJ1-4; D is unresolved. CDR1 and CDR2 (germline): MNHNS, SASEGT. Trimming pared 3 bases from V and 3 bases from J, leaving 8 bases between. The CDR3 totals 14 residues.